Each of the 21 T cell receptor delta chains below was sequenced from the same sample in a study of gammadelta T cells in human blood. TCRdb re-called the RT-PCR reads with CATT. The data show 400 to 600 delta-chain clones, 63% seen once. Sequenced input: non-Vgamma9Vdelta2 gamma-delta T cells from fetal blood. These receptors all come from a human fetus.

This clone is hyperexpanded in the sample. Other DNA sequences within the sample encode an identical CDR3. The chain is built from TRDV2 and TRDJ3; possible D gene TRDD3, 6 bases. CDR1 and CDR2 (germline): GEAIGNYY, EKD. The CDR3 length is 16 residues. The V gene lost 4 bases and the J gene lost 4 bases, with 13 bases spanning the gap. The CDR3 region has the DNA TGTGCCTGTGATGAGATACTGGGTTGGGACACCCGACAGATGTTTTTC. Translating it yields CACDEILGWDTRQMFF.

Turning to this clone: A read error is likely here: a far larger clone is one base away. V gene TRDV2 combines with J gene TRDJ3, with 7 nucleotides matching TRDD3. V trimming: 1 base; J trimming: 0 bases; junction bases outside the gene matches: 2. Germline V gene lookup returns CDR1 GEAIGNYY and CDR2 EKD. The CDR3 runs 17 residues. The CDR3, as DNA: TGTGCCTGTGACACTGGGGGACACTCCTGGGACACCCGACAGATGTTTTTC. Translating gives CACDTGGHSWDTRQMFF.

For this clone: No DNA is shown, since the ends of the CDR3 on it are uncertain; the CDR3 is the one TCRdb lists. The V gene is TRDV3, the J gene TRDJ3; TRDD3 was called by the table and not checked on the DNA. The CDR3 length equals 22 residues, ends included. Germline lookup yields CDR1 TVYSNPD and CDR2 GDNSRS (reference sequence). The CDR3 region is CACSYSCTGGSAGSWDTRQMFF.

Notes on this clone: Given a far larger clone just one base away, this is likely a sequencing read error. The genes are TRDV1 and TRDJ3; 9 bases are shared with TRDD3. CDR1 is TSWWSYY and CDR2 is QGS in the germline V gene. This CDR3 is 20 amino acids long. CDR3 loop: CALGELEGIRRSWATRQMFF. CDR3 nucleotides: TGTGCTCTTGGGGAACTAGAGGGGATACGTAGGTCCTGGGCCACCCGACAGATGTTTTTC.

For this clone: Only one base separates this from a far larger clonotype, so it likely reflects a read error. V gene TRDV1 combines with J gene TRDJ2; 10 positions match TRDD3. The length of the CDR3 is 17 residues. The V gene's germline CDR1 is TSWWSYY and CDR2 QGS. The junction had 3 bases not matched to a gene; V was cut back by 2 bases and J by 0 bases. The CDR3 region has the DNA TGTGCTCTTGGGGAAGGGGGATACGTGTCTTTGACAGCACAACTCTTCTTT. Translation: CALGEGGYVSLTAQLFF.

In the case of this clone: A far larger clone is one base from this, pointing to a likely read error. The V call is TRDV2, the J call TRDJ2, with TRDD3 as a possible D gene (5 bases). This CDR3 has 15 residues. Trimming pared 0 bases from V and 4 bases from J, leaving 11 bases between. The V gene's germline CDR1 is GEAIGNYY and CDR2 EKD. The DNA for the CDR3 is TGTGCCTGTGACACCGGCTGGGAGCCGACAGCACAACTCTTCTTT. This codes for CACDTGWEPTAQLFF.

Remarks on this clone: It is likely a read error: a sequence one base away is far more abundant. J is TRDJ2 and V is TRDV2, with 7 bases fitting TRDD3. The CDR3 consists of 13 residues. Germline loops: CDR1 GEAIGNYY, CDR2 EKD. The CDR3 sequence: CACGLGITAKLFF. CDR3 nucleotides: TGTGCCTGTGGACTGGGGATAACAGCAAAACTCTTCTTT.

This clone has more than one count but fewer than ten. One base separates it from a far larger clone, so it is likely a read error. This rearrangement joins TRDV2 to TRDJ1, with TRDD3 matching over 8 bases. The germline V gene has CDR1 GEAIGNYY and CDR2 EKD. Trimming removed 4 bases from V and 0 bases from J; junction bases left unmatched: 15. This CDR3 has 18 amino acids. CDR3 sequence: CACEMWDTSGLYTDKLIF. CDR3 nucleotide sequence: TGTGCCTGTGAGATGTGGGATACGTCGGGCTTGTACACCGATAAACTCATCTTT.

On this clone itself: This sequence is one base from a far larger clone and is likely a read error. The J gene was recorded as TRDJ3; no V gene was called; the table's D call of TRDD3 was not tested on the DNA. The CDR3 has 19 residues. The CDR3 sequence: CAILYWGITVPWDTRQMFF. The CDR3 bases are TGTGCCATTCTGTACTGGGGGATAACGGTCCCCTGGGACACCCGACAGATGTTTTTC.

About this clone itself: It is likely a read error: a sequence one base away is far more abundant. Other DNA sequences in this sample translate to the same CDR3. The chain couples TRDV1 to TRDJ2; 9 bases map to TRDD3. The V gene's germline CDR1 is TSWWSYY and CDR2 QGS. This CDR3 has 15 amino acids. The CDR3 sequence is CALGERGILTAQLFF. DNA for the CDR3: TGTGCTCTTGGGGAACGGGGGATACTGACAGCACAACTTTTCTTT.

On this clone: One base separates it from a far larger clone, so it is likely a read error. The sample carries other DNA sequences with the same CDR3. The rearrangement joins TRDV2 to TRDJ3, with a possible D match to TRDD3 (6 bases). The CDR3 runs 16 residues. The germline CDR1 and CDR2 sequences are GEAIGNYY and EKD. The DNA of the CDR3 is TGTGCCTGTGATGAGATACTGGGTTGGGACACCCGTCAGATGTTTTTC. Protein sequence: CACDEILGWDTRQMFF.

About this clone itself: A single base is all that separates this from a far larger clone, so a read error is likely. The chain is built from TRDV1 and TRDJ1; weak D call: TRDD3 (6 bases). The CDR3 sequence is 20 residues long. Per germline, CDR1 TSWWSYY and CDR2 QGS. The CDR3 loop is CALGELIKWGLPSYTDKPIF. In nucleotides, the CDR3 is TGTGCTCTTGGGGAACTAATTAAATGGGGGCTCCCCAGTTACACCGATAAACCCATCTTT.

In the case of this clone: With a far larger clone one base away, a read error is the likely cause. This CDR3 is also generated by other DNA sequences in the sample. The chain is built from TRDV2 and TRDJ1; 11 positions match TRDD3. Germline V gives CDR1 GEAIGNYY, CDR2 EKD. CDR3 length: 18 residues. Here the CDR3 reads CACEMGDTSGLYTDKLIF. CDR3 nucleotides: TGTGCCTGTGAGATGGGGGATACGTCGGGCTTGTACACCGATAAACTCATCTTC.

On this clone: The protein held in TCRdb is that of a much larger clone and does not match this DNA's translation at residue 14, likely because of a read error; the protein shown is translated from the DNA. The same CDR3 also results from other DNA sequences found in this sample. This chain connects TRDV2 to TRDJ3; TRDD3 agrees at 7 bases. The germline gives CDR1 GEAIGNYY, CDR2 EKD. The CDR3 loop spans 16 amino acids. CDR3 nucleotides: TGTGCCTGTGACTGGGGGAGCTCCTGGGACACCCGACAGATTTTTTTC. Translated, it gives CACDWGSSWDTRQIFF.

With respect to this clone: TCRdb shows a much larger clone's protein in place of this DNA's translation, and the two differ at residue 10, likely through a read error; the protein shown is translated from the DNA. The chain uses TRDV2 and TRDJ3, with 7 bases fitting TRDD3. Germline V gene data show CDR1 as GEAIGNYY and CDR2 as EKD. The CDR3 contains 16 residues. The CDR3 here is CACDWGSSWNTRQMFF. CDR3 nucleotides: TGTGCCTGTGACTGGGGGAGCTCCTGGAACACCCGACAGATGTTTTTC.

Note on this clone: A far larger clone lies a single base away; this is likely a read error. This chain links TRDV1 with TRDJ2, with 13 nucleotides matching TRDD3. CDR1 and CDR2 from the germline V gene are TSWWSYY and QGS. This CDR3 comprises 20 residues. After removal of 1 base from V and 3 bases from J, the junction contained 11 bases not matched to a gene. This chain's CDR3 is CALGERPSRTGGYVTAQLFF. DNA of the CDR3: TGTGCTCTTGGGGAACGCCCCTCTCGTACTGGGGGATACGTGACAGCACAACTCTTCTTT.

Turning to this clone: This is likely an artifact of a read error, given a far larger clone one base away. This rearrangement joins TRDV1 to TRDJ1, with 13 bases fitting TRDD3. Looked up from germline, CDR1 is TSWWSYY and CDR2 is QGS. The CDR3 has 15 amino acids. V was clipped by 4 bases and J by 2 bases; unmatched bases: 1. The CDR3 region has the DNA TGTGCTCTTGGGGGACTGGGGGATACGACCGATAAACTCATCTTT. This codes for CALGGLGDTTDKLIF.

Notes on this clone: A far larger clone lies a single base away; this is likely a read error. The chain couples TRDV1 to TRDJ3; possibly TRDD3 for D (6 bases). V lost 2 bases, J lost 5 bases, and 16 bases lay in between. The germline CDR1 and CDR2 sequences are TSWWSYY and QGS. This CDR3 has 18 amino acids. CDR3 DNA: TGTGCTCTTGGGGAAAATGCTCCTGGGGCCAGGGACACCCGACAGATGTTTTTC. As protein: CALGENAPGARDTRQMFF.

This clone was counted a few times. One base separates it from a far larger clone, so it is likely a read error. This sample includes further DNA sequences coding for the same CDR3. The chain uses TRDV2 and TRDJ1, with 9 positions matching TRDD3. Trimming cost V 3 bases and J 0 bases; bases outside gene matches: 1. Germline V gene data show CDR1 as GEAIGNYY and CDR2 as EKD. CDR3 length equals 14 residues. The CDR3 DNA reads TGTGCCTGTGACCCTGGGGGATACACCGATAAACTCATCTTT. It codes for CACDPGGYTDKLIF.

The gene calls are TRDV2 and TRDJ3; 10 bases map to TRDD3. This CDR3 comprises 18 residues. The ends lost 0 bases at V and 0 bases at J; junction bases unmatched: 1. The V gene's germline CDR1 is GEAIGNYY and CDR2 EKD. The DNA of the CDR3 is TGTGCCTGTGACACCGCTGGGGGATACTCCTGGGACACCCGACAGATGTTTTTC. Translated, it gives CACDTAGGYSWDTRQMFF.

To note about this clone: Only one base separates this from a far larger clonotype, so it likely reflects a read error. Other nucleotide sequences from this sample produce the same CDR3. V usage is TRAV38-2/DV8 and J usage is TRDJ2, with a possible D match to TRDD3 (6 bases). The germline V and J ends were trimmed by 0 bases and 5 bases, with 8 bases remaining between them. The CDR3 spans 14 residues. CDR1 is TSESDYY, CDR2 QEAYKQQN, per germline. This CDR3 is CAYRSGGLTAQLFF. In DNA form, the CDR3 reads TGTGCTTATAGGAGCGGGGGATTAACAGCACAACTCTTCTTT.